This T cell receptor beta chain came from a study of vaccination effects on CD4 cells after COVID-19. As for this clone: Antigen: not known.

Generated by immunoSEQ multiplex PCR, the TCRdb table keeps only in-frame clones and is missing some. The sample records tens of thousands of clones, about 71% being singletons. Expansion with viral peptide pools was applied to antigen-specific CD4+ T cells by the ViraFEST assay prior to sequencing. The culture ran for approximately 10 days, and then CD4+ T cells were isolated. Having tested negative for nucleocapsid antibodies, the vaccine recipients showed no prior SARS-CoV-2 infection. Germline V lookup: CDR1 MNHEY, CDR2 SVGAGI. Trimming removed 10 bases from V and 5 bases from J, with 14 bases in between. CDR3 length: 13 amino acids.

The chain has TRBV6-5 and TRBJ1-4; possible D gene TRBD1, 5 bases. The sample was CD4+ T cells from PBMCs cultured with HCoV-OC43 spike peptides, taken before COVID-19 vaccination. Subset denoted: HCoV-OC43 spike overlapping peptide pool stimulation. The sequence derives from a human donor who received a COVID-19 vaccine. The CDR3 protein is CATRTRSNEKLFF. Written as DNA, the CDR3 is TGTGCCACCCGGACACGGTCGAATGAAAAACTGTTTTTT.